This T cell receptor beta chain was captured by sequencing in a study of CD8 T cells in ankylosing spondylitis. On this clonotype itself: Its specificity is unknown.

TCR beta libraries were made by quantitative 5'-RACE with molecular barcodes. TCRdb passed the 5' RACE reads through MiXCR, listing each CDR3 protein once. The profile shows approximately 300,000 distinct CDR3 sequences, 7% to 9% of them singletons. Study-level findings and limits: Apparently characteristic of ankylosing spondylitis blood was a TCR beta motif (under ten highly homologous variants). Earlier authors reported some of these motif variants in reactive arthritis synovial fluid and blood.

In germline, CDR1 is KGHDR, CDR2 SFDVKD. J lost 5 bases, V lost 4 bases, and 3 bases had no gene match. CDR3 length: 16 residues. The genes are TRBV24-1 and TRBJ2-2; TRBD2 agrees at 13 bases. The sequencing sample was made of blood, either unsorted or a sorted T cell fraction (not recorded which). This clonotype originated in a male donor with ankylosing spondylitis. CDR3 DNA sequence: TGTGCCACCAGTGACCGGACTAGCGGGAGAACCGGGGAGCTGTTTTTT. This codes for CATSDRTSGRTGELFF.